This T cell receptor (beta chain) came from a study of molecular identifiers for immune sequencing clone quantification. Previously described methods and listed TCR primers were employed for the bulk TCR libraries. One entry per CDR3 protein, called by TCRdb with MiXCR from the PCR reads. The table records about 630,000 distinct CDR3 sequences, 25% of them present only once. Germline lookup yields CDR1 DFQATT and CDR2 SNEGSKA (reference sequence). The CDR3 runs to 13 residues. J gave up 2 bases and V 0 bases, and 1 base lay outside the gene matches. Naive CD8 T cells were picked out by sorting for CD8+CD4-CCR7+CD45RA+.

Material for sequencing was naive CD8+ T cells from blood, with Jurkat cell RNA spiked in. As for subset: FACS-sorted CD8+CD4-CCR7+CD45RA+ naive T cells. The receptor's source is a human donor in good health. Some libraries in this study had Jurkat cell RNA spiked in. The chain joins TRBV20-1 to TRBJ2-7; 7 positions agree with TRBD1. The CDR3 protein is CSAREGTAYEQYF. CDR3 DNA sequence: TGCAGTGCTAGAGAGGGGACAGCCTACGAGCAGTACTTC.